This entry describes one T cell receptor beta chain. This entry belongs to a study of blood T cell repertoires in COVID-19. TCRdb keeps only in-frame clones here, not all; method: immunoSEQ multiplex PCR. The sample has roughly 86,000 clones; roughly 86% are singletons. V was shortened by 0 bases and J by 3 bases, with 14 bases between the two germline ends. The CDR3 spans 16 residues. Per germline, CDR1 MGHRA and CDR2 YSYEKL. Sequencing used peripheral blood. This TCR came from a man between 35 and 55 years old with acute or convalescent COVID-19. The rearrangement joins TRBV4-1 to TRBJ1-2; D gene uncertain. The CDR3 DNA reads TGCGCCAGCAGCCAAGATAGTGCTTTCACTGACTATGGCTACACCTTC. Amino acid sequence: CASSQDSAFTDYGYTF.